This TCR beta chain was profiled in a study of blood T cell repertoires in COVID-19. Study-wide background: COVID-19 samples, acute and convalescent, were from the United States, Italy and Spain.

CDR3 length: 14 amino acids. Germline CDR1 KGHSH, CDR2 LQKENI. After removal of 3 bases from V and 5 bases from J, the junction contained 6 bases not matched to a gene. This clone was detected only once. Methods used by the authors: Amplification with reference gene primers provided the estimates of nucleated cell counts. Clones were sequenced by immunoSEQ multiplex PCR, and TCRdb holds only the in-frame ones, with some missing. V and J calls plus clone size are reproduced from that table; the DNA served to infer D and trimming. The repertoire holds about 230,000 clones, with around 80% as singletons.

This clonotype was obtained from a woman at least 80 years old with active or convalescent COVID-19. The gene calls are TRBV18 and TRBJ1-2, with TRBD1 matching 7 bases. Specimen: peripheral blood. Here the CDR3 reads CASSPSGTEYGYTF. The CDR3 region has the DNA TGTGCCAGCTCACCTTCCGGGACAGAGTATGGCTACACCTTC.